These T cell receptor beta chains were read from a single sample in a study of blood T cell repertoires in COVID-19. Only in-frame clones appear in the TCRdb table, and some are missing; sequencing was by immunoSEQ multiplex PCR. The table has fewer than 100,000 clones, 75% to 95% seen once. The sample comprised peripheral blood. The source is a woman aged 80 or older with acute or convalescent COVID-19. The CDR3 runs from the conserved cysteine through the conserved F or W. D genes are given only for firm matches. Part of the rows lack a size; the others show once, few, many or a class for expanded clones.

V: TRBV5-6; D: TRBD1; J: TRBJ1-5; size: .; CDR3: CASSVRTGRQPQHF; DNA: TGTGCCAGCAGCGTACGGACAGGGCGTCAGCCCCAGCATTTT
V: TRBV24-1; D: TRBD2; J: TRBJ2-7; size: once; CDR3: CATSDGTSGRQEQYF; DNA: TGTGCCACCAGTGATGGGACTAGCGGTCGGCAAGAGCAGTACTTC
V: TRBV10-3; D: .; J: TRBJ1-2; size: .; CDR3: CAISVDRGGSGYTF; DNA: TGTGCCATCAGTGTTGATCGGGGGGGATCGGGCTACACCTTC
V: TRBV3-1/TRBV3-2; D: TRBD1; J: TRBJ1-4; size: .; CDR3: CASSQTGVKGEKLFF; DNA: TGTGCCAGCAGCCAAACAGGGGTGAAGGGTGAAAAACTGTTTTTT
V: TRBV11-2; D: .; J: TRBJ1-4; size: .; CDR3: CASSLGYGGEKLFF; DNA: TGTGCCAGCAGCTTAGGGTATGGGGGCGAAAAACTGTTTTTT
V: TRBV11-3; D: TRBD1; J: TRBJ2-7; size: .; CDR3: CASSRTGSYEQYF; DNA: TGTGCCAGCAGCAGGACAGGGTCCTACGAGCAGTACTTC
V: TRBV3-1/TRBV3-2; D: .; J: TRBJ1-5; size: .; CDR3: CASSPRGYSNQPQHF; DNA: TGTGCCAGCAGCCCTAGGGGCTATAGCAATCAGCCCCAGCATTTT
V: TRBV5-1; D: TRBD2; J: TRBJ2-1; size: .; CDR3: CASSPVTSGRSSYNEQFF; DNA: TGCGCCAGCAGTCCTGTTACTAGCGGGAGGAGCTCCTACAATGAGCAGTTCTTC
V: TRBV10-3; D: .; J: TRBJ1-5; size: .; CDR3: CAISFTGNNQPQHF; DNA: TGTGCCATCAGCTTCACAGGGAACAATCAGCCCCAGCATTTT
V: TRBV28; D: TRBD1; J: TRBJ1-3; size: .; CDR3: CASSATRDSSNYSLSGNTIYF; DNA: TGTGCCAGCAGTGCCACGCGGGACAGCTCCAACTACTCCCTCTCTGGAAACACCATATATTTT
V: TRBV7-3; D: .; J: TRBJ1-1; size: .; CDR3: CASSSSVGVGNTEAFF; DNA: TGTGCCAGCAGCTCTAGTGTAGGGGTAGGGAACACTGAAGCTTTCTTT
V: TRBV7-9; D: TRBD1; J: TRBJ1-4; size: .; CDR3: CASSPRTGGDEKLFF; DNA: TGTGCCAGCAGCCCCCGGACAGGGGGCGATGAAAAACTGTTTTTT
V: TRBV9; D: TRBD1; J: TRBJ2-7; size: .; CDR3: CASSVGDRMNYEQYF; DNA: TGTGCCAGCAGCGTAGGGGACAGGATGAACTACGAGCAGTACTTC
V: TRBV7-8; D: TRBD2; J: TRBJ2-6; size: .; CDR3: CASTPAGTSNSGANVLTF; DNA: TGTGCCAGCACCCCTGCCGGGACTAGTAACTCTGGGGCCAACGTCCTGACTTTC
V: TRBV7-9; D: .; J: TRBJ2-1; size: .; CDR3: CASSLGAQQGHEQFF; DNA: TGTGCCAGCAGCTTAGGAGCCCAGCAGGGTCATGAGCAGTTCTTC
V: TRBV7-6; D: .; J: TRBJ2-1; size: .; CDR3: CASSNVRGTGDEQFF; DNA: TGTGCCAGCAGCAACGTGCGGGGTACCGGGGATGAGCAGTTCTTC
V: TRBV4-1; D: .; J: TRBJ1-5; size: .; CDR3: CASSQDWGNRESGQPQHF; DNA: TGCGCCAGCAGCCAAGATTGGGGGAACAGGGAATCAGGTCAGCCCCAGCATTTT
V: TRBV28; D: .; J: TRBJ1-2; size: .; CDR3: CASSRGTENYGYTF; DNA: TGTGCCAGCAGTCGGGGGACGGAGAACTATGGCTACACCTTC
V: TRBV19; D: TRBD1; J: TRBJ1-2; size: .; CDR3: CASNNVGTGRYGYTF; DNA: TGTGCCAGTAATAATGTCGGGACAGGGAGATATGGCTACACCTTC
V: TRBV5-4; D: TRBD2; J: TRBJ2-7; size: .; CDR3: CASSLGGGYYEQYF; DNA: TGTGCCAGCAGCTTGGGGGGAGGGTACTACGAGCAGTACTTC
V: TRBV6-2/TRBV6-3; D: TRBD1; J: TRBJ1-2; size: few; CDR3: CASSFRQGSYSYTF; DNA: TGTGCCAGCAGCTTCCGACAGGGATCATATAGCTACACCTTC
V: TRBV19; D: .; J: TRBJ2-2; size: .; CDR3: CASSIGRVTGELFF; DNA: TGTGCCAGTAGTATCGGCAGGGTCACCGGGGAGCTGTTTTTT
V: TRBV9; D: TRBD1; J: TRBJ2-7; size: .; CDR3: CASSGDRGYEQYF; DNA: TGTGCCAGCTCAGGGGACAGGGGTTACGAGCAGTACTTC
V: TRBV5-1; D: TRBD1; J: TRBJ1-1; size: .; CDR3: CASSRGQGDAEAFF; DNA: TGCGCCAGCAGCCGGGGACAGGGTGACGCTGAAGCTTTCTTT
V: TRBV6-5; D: TRBD1; J: TRBJ1-2; size: .; CDR3: CASIQGQDFNYGYTF; DNA: TGTGCCAGCATCCAAGGACAGGACTTTAACTATGGCTACACCTTC
V: TRBV7-9; D: .; J: TRBJ1-2; size: .; CDR3: CASSYTGYGYTF; DNA: TGTGCCAGCAGCTACACAGGGTATGGCTACACCTTC
V: TRBV19; D: .; J: TRBJ1-5; size: .; CDR3: CASSLRRDQPQHF; DNA: TGTGCCAGTAGTCTACGGAGGGATCAGCCCCAGCATTTT
V: TRBV27; D: .; J: TRBJ2-7; size: .; CDR3: CASSLRAYEQYF; DNA: TGTGCCAGCAGTTTGCGAGCTTACGAGCAGTACTTC
V: TRBV7-9; D: TRBD2; J: TRBJ2-2; size: once; CDR3: CASSSPTSGGALSGELFF; DNA: TGTGCCAGCAGCTCTCCGACTAGCGGGGGGGCACTCTCCGGGGAGCTGTTTTTT
V: TRBV6-2/TRBV6-3; D: TRBD1; J: TRBJ2-7; size: .; CDR3: CASSKGTEPYEQYF; DNA: TGTGCCAGCAGCAAAGGGACAGAACCCTACGAGCAGTACTTC
V: TRBV19; D: .; J: TRBJ2-7; size: .; CDR3: CASSAGPGYEQYF; DNA: TGTGCCAGTAGTGCGGGACCCGGCTACGAGCAGTACTTC
V: TRBV4-3; D: .; J: TRBJ2-7; size: .; CDR3: CASSQAGLAFHEQYF; DNA: TGCGCCAGCAGCCAAGCCGGGTTAGCATTCCACGAGCAGTACTTC
V: TRBV2; D: .; J: TRBJ2-7; size: .; CDR3: CASSEDREYEQYF; DNA: TGTGCCAGCAGTGAAGACAGAGAATACGAGCAGTACTTC
V: TRBV11-2; D: .; J: TRBJ2-2; size: .; CDR3: CASSLSPGNSNTGELFF; DNA: TGTGCCAGCAGCTTAAGCCCAGGGAATTCGAACACCGGGGAGCTGTTTTTT
V: TRBV7-2; D: TRBD2; J: TRBJ2-1; size: .; CDR3: CASRITSGSWNEQFF; DNA: TGTGCCAGCAGAATTACTAGCGGGAGTTGGAATGAGCAGTTCTTC
V: TRBV5-1; D: TRBD2; J: TRBJ2-1; size: .; CDR3: CASSLRHSGGDSYNEQFF; DNA: TGCGCCAGCAGCTTGCGACATAGCGGGGGGGACTCCTACAATGAGCAGTTCTTC
V: TRBV19; D: .; J: TRBJ1-1; size: .; CDR3: CASSITGWGTEAFF; DNA: TGTGCCAGTAGTATAACAGGGTGGGGCACTGAAGCTTTCTTT
V: TRBV7-9; D: .; J: TRBJ2-7; size: .; CDR3: CASSLYAGSYEQYF; DNA: TGTGCCAGCAGCTTATATGCGGGCTCCTACGAGCAGTACTTC
V: TRBV27; D: .; J: TRBJ2-3; size: .; CDR3: CASSLSSSTDTQYF; DNA: TGTGCCAGCAGTTTATCGTCTAGCACAGATACGCAGTATTTT
V: TRBV5-1; D: .; J: TRBJ1-2; size: .; CDR3: CASSFGRASEVYGYTF; DNA: TGCGCCAGCAGCTTCGGTAGGGCTTCGGAGGTCTATGGCTACACCTTC
V: TRBV6-5; D: TRBD2; J: TRBJ2-1; size: .; CDR3: CASSYSGAGRGEQFF; DNA: TGTGCCAGCAGTTACTCAGGGGCCGGGAGGGGTGAGCAGTTCTTC
V: TRBV6-5; D: TRBD2; J: TRBJ2-3; size: .; CDR3: CASKKLAGATDTQYF; DNA: TGTGCCAGCAAAAAACTAGCGGGGGCCACAGATACGCAGTATTTT
V: TRBV25-1; D: TRBD1; J: TRBJ1-2; size: .; CDR3: CASSEYRTGAYGYTF; DNA: TGTGCCAGCAGTGAATACCGAACAGGGGCCTATGGCTACACCTTC
V: TRBV5-4; D: .; J: TRBJ1-2; size: .; CDR3: CASRNERGGHGYTF; DNA: TGTGCCAGCAGAAACGAGAGGGGAGGTCACGGCTACACCTTC
V: TRBV5-1; D: .; J: TRBJ1-6; size: .; CDR3: CASSIEGAFNSPLHF; DNA: TGCGCCAGCAGCATAGAGGGAGCTTTCAATTCACCCCTCCACTTT
V: TRBV25-1; D: .; J: TRBJ2-1; size: .; CDR3: CASSAPGLGFFEQFF; DNA: TGTGCCAGCAGTGCACCGGGACTGGGGTTTTTTGAGCAGTTCTTC
V: TRBV5-4; D: TRBD1; J: TRBJ1-4; size: .; CDR3: CASSRGQGAEKLFF; DNA: TGTGCCAGCAGCCGAGGACAGGGAGCCGAAAAACTGTTTTTT
V: TRBV7-2; D: TRBD1; J: TRBJ2-7; size: .; CDR3: CASSLVQGANEQYF; DNA: TGTGCCAGCAGCTTAGTACAGGGGGCCAACGAGCAGTACTTC
V: TRBV21-1; D: .; J: TRBJ2-4; size: once; CDR3: CASSKLWAPGAKNIQYF; DNA: .
V: TRBV20-1; D: .; J: TRBJ1-5; size: .; CDR3: CSASRQGHQPQHF; DNA: TGCAGTGCTAGTCGGCAGGGCCATCAGCCCCAGCATTTT
V: TRBV6-5; D: TRBD1; J: TRBJ1-1; size: once; CDR3: CATQAQGALNTEAFF; DNA: TGTGCCACCCAGGCACAGGGGGCTTTGAACACTGAAGCTTTCTTT
V: TRBV6-2/TRBV6-3; D: TRBD1; J: TRBJ1-6; size: .; CDR3: CASSSRDRVDSPLHF; DNA: TGTGCCAGCAGTTCCCGGGACAGGGTTGATTCACCCCTCCACTTT
V: TRBV29-1; D: TRBD1; J: TRBJ2-5; size: .; CDR3: CSVGQGAGETQYF; DNA: TGCAGCGTTGGACAGGGGGCGGGGGAGACCCAGTACTTC
V: TRBV4-1; D: .; J: TRBJ1-2; size: once; CDR3: CASSPNRDGTPYGYTF; DNA: TGCGCCAGCAGCCCCAACCGAGACGGGACACCCTATGGCTACACCTTC
V: TRBV4-2; D: TRBD1; J: TRBJ1-4; size: .; CDR3: CASSQGDRAPEKLFF; DNA: TGTGCCAGCAGCCAAGGGGACAGGGCGCCTGAAAAACTGTTTTTT
V: TRBV7-3; D: TRBD2; J: TRBJ2-2; size: .; CDR3: CASSPRLAGGPDTGELFF; DNA: TGTGCCAGCAGCCCACGACTAGCGGGGGGGCCGGACACCGGGGAGCTGTTTTTT
V: TRBV2; D: .; J: TRBJ2-6; size: .; CDR3: CASRVGAGANVLTF; DNA: TGTGCCAGCAGGGTCGGGGCTGGGGCCAACGTCCTGACTTTC
V: TRBV9; D: TRBD2; J: TRBJ2-2; size: .; CDR3: CASSALAGGLVGELFF; DNA: TGTGCCAGCAGCGCCTTAGCGGGGGGGCTTGTCGGGGAGCTGTTTTTT
V: TRBV5-1; D: .; J: TRBJ2-5; size: .; CDR3: CASSKDSTQETQYF; DNA: TGCGCCAGCAGCAAGGACAGCACCCAAGAGACCCAGTACTTC
V: TRBV9; D: TRBD1; J: TRBJ2-1; size: .; CDR3: CASSVSTGTGADNEQFF; DNA: TGTGCCAGCAGCGTCTCCACCGGGACAGGGGCCGACAATGAGCAGTTCTTC